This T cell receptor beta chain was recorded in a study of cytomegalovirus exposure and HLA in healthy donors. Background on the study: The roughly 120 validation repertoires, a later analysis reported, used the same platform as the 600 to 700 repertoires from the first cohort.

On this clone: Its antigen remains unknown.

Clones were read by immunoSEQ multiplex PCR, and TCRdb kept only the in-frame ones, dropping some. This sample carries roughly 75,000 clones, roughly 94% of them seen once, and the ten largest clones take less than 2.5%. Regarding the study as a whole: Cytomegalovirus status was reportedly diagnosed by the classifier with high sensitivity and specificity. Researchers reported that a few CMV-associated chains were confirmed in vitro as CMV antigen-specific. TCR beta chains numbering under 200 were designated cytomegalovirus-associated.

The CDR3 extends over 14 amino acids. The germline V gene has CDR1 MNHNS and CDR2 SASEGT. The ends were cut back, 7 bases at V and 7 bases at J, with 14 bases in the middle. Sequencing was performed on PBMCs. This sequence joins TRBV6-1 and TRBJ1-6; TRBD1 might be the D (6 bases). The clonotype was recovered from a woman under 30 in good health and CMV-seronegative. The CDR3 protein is CASTLDSTNSPLHF. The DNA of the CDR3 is TGTGCCAGCACCCTGGACAGCACGAATTCACCCCTCCACTTT.